Included here is one T cell receptor beta chain sequence, with context. Its target is unknown. This sample was included in a study of shared clonotypes between healthy human individuals. Overall study findings and caveats: For naive CD4 cells, roughly 5% of clonotypes were shared across a few donors. In this cohort, only blood was sampled, and tissue repertoires likely differ.

Only CD45RO-negative cells positively selected for CCR7 counted as naive CD8 cells, so terminally differentiated effector memory CD45RA+ cells were excluded. As originally analysed: ImmunoSEQ output lacked quality scores and full-length reads, limiting matched filtering. Method: immunoSEQ multiplex PCR; TCRdb's copy keeps in-frame clones and lacks some. The V and J calls and clone size are taken from that table; D and trimming were inferred from the DNA. This table holds 600,000 or so clones, 95% to 98% found once. Sequencing was carried out using naive CD8+ T cells sorted from blood. This TCR was recovered from a man aged 25-45 years in good health.

CDR3 region: CASSIGQGYYEQYF. CDR3 nucleotides: TGTGCCAGCAGTATAGGACAGGGATATTACGAGCAGTACTTC. This chain links TRBV27 with TRBJ2-7, with 8 bases fitting TRBD1. Unmatched junction bases numbered 7, after V lost 5 bases and J lost 4 bases. This CDR3 comprises 14 residues. Germline V gene lookup returns CDR1 MNHEY and CDR2 SMNVEV (reference sequence).